Only a few counts were recorded for the clone carrying this T cell receptor (beta chain). What it recognizes is unknown. These data originate in a study of T cells in localized non-small cell lung cancer. Study conclusions and caveats: Tumor trailed uninvolved adjacent lung in T cell clonality, which peaked there. As only one tumor region underwent sequencing, heterogeneity remains possible. A median approximately 57 of the top 100 tumor clones appeared in adjacent lung.

Sequenced by immunoSEQ multiplex PCR; TCRdb stores in-frame clones only, minus some. The table records roughly 19,000 clones, about 87% of them present only once. V lost 6 bases, J lost 4 bases, and 9 bases stayed unmatched. Germline loops: CDR1 LNHDA, CDR2 SQIVND (reference sequence). The CDR3 totals 14 residues. Specimen: PBMCs, collected before any cancer treatment. This sequence was found in a man aged 35-75 years with stage II squamous cell lung carcinoma. The genes are TRBV19 and TRBJ2-7; 7 bases map to TRBD2. The CDR3: CASSEQRGGYEQYF. CDR3 nucleotides: TGTGCCAGTAGCGAACAGCGGGGAGGATACGAGCAGTACTTC. The entire variable domain, with the rest obtained from reference TRBV19 and TRBJ2-7, is as follows: DGGITQSPKYLFRKEGQNVTLSCEQNLNHDAMYWYRQDPGQGLRLIYYSQIVNDFQKGDIAEGYSVSREKKESFPLTVTSAQKNPTAFYLCASSEQRGGYEQYFGPGTRLTVT.